The clone carrying this T cell receptor (beta chain) has only a few counts. Primers used for first-strand cDNA, a TRAV- and TRBV-specific set, covered both alpha and beta chains. For amplifying TCRs, the PCR ran for roughly 20 cycles with Phusion, which was used together with a constant-region primer and the adapter on the V primers. A single record per CDR3 protein comes from TCRdb applying MiXCR to the reads. The sample yields 14,000 to 15,000 distinct CDR3 sequences, 40% to 60% seen once. This entry belongs to a study of low-dose radiotherapy and immunotherapy resistance in tumors. At the level of the study: Fractions of 0.5 Gy went to Cohort 1 every 2 weeks, totaling 6.5 Gy. The 200 mg/m2 dose of intravenous cyclophosphamide was given every two weeks, one day before radiation and immunotherapy. Aspirin 300 mg, taken orally and daily, was given to patients for four cycles from cycle 1 day 1.

CDR3 size: 16 residues. The ends lost 4 bases at V and 7 bases at J; junction bases unmatched: 11. From germline, CDR1 is SGHAT and CDR2 FQNNGV. This TCR was sampled from a human donor with advanced metastatic prostate, ovarian, gallbladder or colorectal cancer (not recorded which). This table probably holds off-target reads from a library built for another chain. The chain carries TRBV11-2 and TRBJ1-5; TRBD1 matches 9 bases. CDR3 region: CASSSSIQGAGQPQHF. CDR3 DNA: TGTGCCAGCAGCTCCAGTATACAGGGGGCAGGCCAGCCCCAGCATTTT.